This TCR beta chain emerged from a study of metastatic and nonmetastatic thyroid tumors. Study as a whole: Across blood and tumor or nodule tissue, repertoires from malignant and benign thyroid patients were compared with one another.

Study conclusions and caveats: Relative to benign nodules, malignant thyroid tumors were reportedly characterized by significantly elevated TCR beta diversity in blood and tumor.

In its sample, this clone was seen many times. Its antigen is unknown. Thyroid surgery was preceded by no treatment in any patient. There are 13 residues in the CDR3. V dropped 0 bases and J dropped 2; count of bases not matched to a gene: 0. Germline values: CDR1 DFQATT, CDR2 SNEGSKA (reference sequence). In the authors' methods: A papillary thyroid cancer distant-metastasis classifier was built from CDR3 differences across clinicopathological groups. Via MiXCR, TCRdb re-called the PCR reads. None of the V and J calls come from the authors' own analysis; TCRdb made them. The table has approximately 24,000 clones, just under 15% seen once; the top ten hold roughly 3.4%.

This clonotype was sampled from a female donor with papillary thyroid cancer or a benign thyroid nodule (not recorded which). Some clones in this sample may be carry-over from other donors' samples. The chain uses TRBV20-1 and TRBJ2-7; 8 bases are a match to TRBD1. The sample taken for sequencing was blood. This CDR3 reads CSAREQGAYEQYF. The CDR3 coding sequence is TGCAGTGCTAGAGAACAGGGGGCCTACGAGCAGTACTTC.